This TCR beta chain is from a study of cytomegalovirus exposure and HLA in healthy donors. Overall study results and limits: Previous analysis showed most TCR beta V segments were productive about 87% or about 30% of the time. The number of N-insertions in an Asian-associated ancestry cluster was reportedly below the approximately 700-donor mean in a later analysis. Reportedly, HLA-A and HLA-B alleles of most subjects were accurately predicted from TCR beta.

Worth noting for this clone: Antigen specificity is unknown.

In germline, CDR1 is MNHEY, CDR2 SMNVEV (reference sequence). J was trimmed by 9 bases and V by 8 bases; bases with no gene match: 6. This CDR3 has 12 residues. PCR employed 60 Vbeta and 13 Jbeta primers. Assay: immunoSEQ multiplex PCR; the TCRdb copy retains only in-frame clones and omits some. The repertoire consists of hundreds of thousands of clones, with approximately 82% occurring once and the leading ten covering 0.63%. The rearrangement links TRBV27 to TRBJ2-1; TRBD1 agrees at 8 bases. The source is a man younger than 35 in good health and CMV-seronegative. What was sequenced was PBMCs. The CDR3 protein is CASQTGDGEQFF. The CDR3 DNA follows: TGTGCCAGCCAGACAGGGGATGGTGAGCAGTTCTTC.